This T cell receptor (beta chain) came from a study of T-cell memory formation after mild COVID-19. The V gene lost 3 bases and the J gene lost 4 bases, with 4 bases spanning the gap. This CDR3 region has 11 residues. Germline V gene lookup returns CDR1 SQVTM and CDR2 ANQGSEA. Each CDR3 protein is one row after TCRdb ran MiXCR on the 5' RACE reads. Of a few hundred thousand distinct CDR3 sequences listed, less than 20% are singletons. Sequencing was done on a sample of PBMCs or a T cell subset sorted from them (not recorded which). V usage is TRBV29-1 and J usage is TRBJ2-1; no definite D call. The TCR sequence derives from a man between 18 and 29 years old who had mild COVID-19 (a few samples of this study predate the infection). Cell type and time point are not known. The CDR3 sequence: CSVERYNEQFF. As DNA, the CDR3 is TGCAGCGTTGAGAGGTACAATGAGCAGTTCTTC.